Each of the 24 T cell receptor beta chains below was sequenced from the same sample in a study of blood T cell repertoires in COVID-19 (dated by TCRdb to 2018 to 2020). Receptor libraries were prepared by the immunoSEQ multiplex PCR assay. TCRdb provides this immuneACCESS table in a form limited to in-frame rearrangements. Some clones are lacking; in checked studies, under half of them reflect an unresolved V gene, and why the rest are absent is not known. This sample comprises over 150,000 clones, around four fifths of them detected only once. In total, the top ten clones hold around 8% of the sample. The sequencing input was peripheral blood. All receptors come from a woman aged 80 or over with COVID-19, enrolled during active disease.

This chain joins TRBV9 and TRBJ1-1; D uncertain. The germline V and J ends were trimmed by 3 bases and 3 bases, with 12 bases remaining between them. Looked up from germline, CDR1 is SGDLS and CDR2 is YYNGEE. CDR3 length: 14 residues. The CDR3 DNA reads TGTGCCAGCAGCGCCACAGACACCTACACTGAAGCTTTCTTT. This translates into CASSATDTYTEAFF.

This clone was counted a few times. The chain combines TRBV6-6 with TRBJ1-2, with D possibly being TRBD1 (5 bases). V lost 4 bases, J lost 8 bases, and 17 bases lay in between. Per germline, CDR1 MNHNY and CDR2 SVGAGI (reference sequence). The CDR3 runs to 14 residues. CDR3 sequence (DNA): TGTGCCAGCAGTTCAAGACAGACTCTATACGGCTACACCTTC. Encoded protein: CASSSRQTLYGYTF.

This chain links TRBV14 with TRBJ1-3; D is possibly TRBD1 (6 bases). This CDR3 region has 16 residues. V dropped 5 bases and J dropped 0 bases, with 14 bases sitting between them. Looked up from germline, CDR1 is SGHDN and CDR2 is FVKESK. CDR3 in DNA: TGTGCCAGCAGCTACAGCAGGACAGCCTCTGGAAACACCATATATTTT. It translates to CASSYSRTASGNTIYF. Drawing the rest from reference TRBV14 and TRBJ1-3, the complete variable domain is EAGVTQFPSHSVIEKGQTVTLRCDPISGHDNLYWYRRVMGKEIKFLLHFVKESKQDESGMPNNRFLAERTGGTYSTLKVQPAELEDSGVYFCASSYSRTASGNTIYFGEGSWLTVV.

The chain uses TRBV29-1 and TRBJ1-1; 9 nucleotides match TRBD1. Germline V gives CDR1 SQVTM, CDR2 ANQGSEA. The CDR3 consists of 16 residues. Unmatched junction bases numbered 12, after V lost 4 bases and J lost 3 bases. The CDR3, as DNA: TGCAGCGTTGGAGACAGGGGGAATACCAGGGACACTGAAGCTTTCTTT. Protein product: CSVGDRGNTRDTEAFF.

CDR3 region: CASSALGGPGNQPQHF. The CDR3 DNA follows: TGTGCCAGCAGCGCCCTTGGAGGGCCGGGCAATCAGCCCCAGCATTTT. This chain connects TRBV2 to TRBJ1-5, with D uncertain. V was shortened by 6 bases and J by 2 bases, with 17 bases between the two germline ends. The CDR3 covers 16 residues. CDR1 SNHLY and CDR2 FYNNEI come from the germline V gene. Using reference TRBV2 and TRBJ1-5 for the parts outside the CDR3, the full variable domain is EPEVTQTPSHQVTQMGQEVILRCVPISNHLYFYWYRQILGQKVEFLVSFYNNEISEKSEIFDDQFSVERPDGSNFTLKIRSTKLEDSAMYFCASSALGGPGNQPQHFGDGTRLSIL.

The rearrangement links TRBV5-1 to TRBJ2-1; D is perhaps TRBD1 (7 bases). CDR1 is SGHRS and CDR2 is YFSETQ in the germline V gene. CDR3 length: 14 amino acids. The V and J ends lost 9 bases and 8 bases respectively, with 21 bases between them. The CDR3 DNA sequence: TGCGCCACCCACTTTGGCTCCAGGGGGGATGAGCAGTTCTTC. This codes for CATHFGSRGDEQFF.

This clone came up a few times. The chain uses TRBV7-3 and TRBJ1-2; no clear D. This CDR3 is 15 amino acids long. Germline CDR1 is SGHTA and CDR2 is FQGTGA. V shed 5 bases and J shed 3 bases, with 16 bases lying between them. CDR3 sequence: CASSRYPPGDYGYTF. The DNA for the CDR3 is TGTGCCAGCAGCCGCTACCCCCCGGGTGACTATGGCTACACCTTC.

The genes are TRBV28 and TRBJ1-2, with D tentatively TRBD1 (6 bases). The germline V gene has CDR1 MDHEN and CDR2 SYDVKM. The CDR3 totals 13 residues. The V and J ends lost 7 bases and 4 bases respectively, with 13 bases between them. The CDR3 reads CASMSTGSYGYTF. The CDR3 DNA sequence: TGTGCCAGCATGTCAACAGGGTCCTATGGCTACACCTTC.

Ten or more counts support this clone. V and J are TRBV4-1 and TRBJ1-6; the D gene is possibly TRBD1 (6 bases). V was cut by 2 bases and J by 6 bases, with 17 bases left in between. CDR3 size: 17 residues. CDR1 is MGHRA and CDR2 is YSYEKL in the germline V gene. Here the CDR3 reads CASSQRGVSGANSPLHF. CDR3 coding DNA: TGCGCCAGCAGCCAAAGGGGTGTGTCAGGGGCTAATTCACCCCTCCACTTT.

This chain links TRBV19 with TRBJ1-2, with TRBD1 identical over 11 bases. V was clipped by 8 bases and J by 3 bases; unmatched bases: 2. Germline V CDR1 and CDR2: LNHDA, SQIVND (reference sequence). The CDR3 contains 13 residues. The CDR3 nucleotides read TGTGCCAGTGTGGGACAGGGGGACTATGGCTACACCTTC. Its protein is CASVGQGDYGYTF.

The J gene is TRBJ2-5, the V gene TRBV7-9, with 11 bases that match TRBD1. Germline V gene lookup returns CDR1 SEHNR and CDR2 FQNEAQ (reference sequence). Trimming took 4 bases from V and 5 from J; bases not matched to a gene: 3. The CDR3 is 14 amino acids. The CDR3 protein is CASSWTGGDETQYF. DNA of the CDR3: TGTGCCAGCAGCTGGACAGGGGGCGATGAGACCCAGTACTTC.

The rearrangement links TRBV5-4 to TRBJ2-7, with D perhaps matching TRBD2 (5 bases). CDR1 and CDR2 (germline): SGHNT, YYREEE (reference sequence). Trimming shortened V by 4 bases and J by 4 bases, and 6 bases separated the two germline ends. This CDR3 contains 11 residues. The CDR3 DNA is TGTGCCAGCAGCGGGGAGTACGAGCAGTACTTC. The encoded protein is CASSGEYEQYF. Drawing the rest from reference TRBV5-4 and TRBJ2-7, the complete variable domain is ETGVTQSPTHLIKTRGQQVTLRCSSQSGHNTVSWYQQALGQGPQFIFQYYREEENGRGNFPPRFSGLQFPNYSSELNVNALELDDSALYLCASSGEYEQYFGPGTRLTVT.

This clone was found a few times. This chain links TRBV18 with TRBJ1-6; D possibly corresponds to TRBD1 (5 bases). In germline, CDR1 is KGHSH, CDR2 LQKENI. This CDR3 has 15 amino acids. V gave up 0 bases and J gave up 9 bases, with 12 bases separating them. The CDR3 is CASSPPDPQGSPLHF. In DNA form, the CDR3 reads TGTGCCAGCTCACCACCTGACCCCCAGGGTTCACCCCTCCACTTT.

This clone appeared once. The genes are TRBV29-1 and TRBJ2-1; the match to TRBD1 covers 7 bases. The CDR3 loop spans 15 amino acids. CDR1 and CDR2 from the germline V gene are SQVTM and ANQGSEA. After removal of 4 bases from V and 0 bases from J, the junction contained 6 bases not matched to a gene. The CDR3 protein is CSVGRGSSSYNEQFF. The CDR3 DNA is TGCAGCGTTGGCAGGGGGTCGAGCTCCTACAATGAGCAGTTCTTC.

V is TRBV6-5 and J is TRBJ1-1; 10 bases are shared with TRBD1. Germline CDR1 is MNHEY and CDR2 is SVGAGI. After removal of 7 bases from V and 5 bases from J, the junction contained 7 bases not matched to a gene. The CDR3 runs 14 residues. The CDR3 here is CASMGQGPKTEAFF. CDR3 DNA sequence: TGTGCCAGCATGGGACAGGGGCCAAAGACTGAAGCTTTCTTT.

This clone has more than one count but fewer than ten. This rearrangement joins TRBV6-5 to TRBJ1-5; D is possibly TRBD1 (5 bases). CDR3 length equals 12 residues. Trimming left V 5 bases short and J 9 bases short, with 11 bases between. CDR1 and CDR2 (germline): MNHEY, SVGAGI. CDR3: CASSTPGGPQHF. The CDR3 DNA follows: TGTGCCAGCAGTACCCCCGGGGGGCCCCAGCATTTT.

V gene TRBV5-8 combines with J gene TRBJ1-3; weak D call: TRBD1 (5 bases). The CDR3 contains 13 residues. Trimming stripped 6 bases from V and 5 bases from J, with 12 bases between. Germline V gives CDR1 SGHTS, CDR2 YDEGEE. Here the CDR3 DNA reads TGTGCCAGCATCCCGGACAAACGAAACACCATATATTTT. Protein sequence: CASIPDKRNTIYF. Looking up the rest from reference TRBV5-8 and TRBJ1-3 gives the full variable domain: EAGVTQSPTHLIKTRGQQATLRCSPISGHTSVYWYQQALGLGLQFLLWYDEGEERNRGNFPPRFSGRQFPNYSSELNVNALELEDSALYLCASIPDKRNTIYFGEGSWLTVV.

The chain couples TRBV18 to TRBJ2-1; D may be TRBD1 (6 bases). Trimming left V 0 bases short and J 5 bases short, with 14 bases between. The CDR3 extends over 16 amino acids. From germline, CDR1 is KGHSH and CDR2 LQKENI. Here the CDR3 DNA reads TGTGCCAGCTCACCACCTGGGGGCCGCACCCACAATGAGCAGTTCTTC. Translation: CASSPPGGRTHNEQFF.

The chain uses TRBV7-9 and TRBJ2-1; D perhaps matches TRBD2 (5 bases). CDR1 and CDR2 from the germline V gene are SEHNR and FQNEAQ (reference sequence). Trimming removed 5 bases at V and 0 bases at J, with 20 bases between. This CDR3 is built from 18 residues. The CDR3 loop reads CASSTAGPGRGSYNEQFF. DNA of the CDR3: TGTGCCAGCAGCACCGCGGGCCCTGGGAGAGGCTCCTACAATGAGCAGTTCTTC.

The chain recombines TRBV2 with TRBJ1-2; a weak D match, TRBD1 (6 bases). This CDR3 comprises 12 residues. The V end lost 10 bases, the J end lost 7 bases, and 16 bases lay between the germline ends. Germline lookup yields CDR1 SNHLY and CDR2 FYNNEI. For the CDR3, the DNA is TGTGCCACTACCCAAGGGGACATTGGCTACACCTTC. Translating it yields CATTQGDIGYTF.

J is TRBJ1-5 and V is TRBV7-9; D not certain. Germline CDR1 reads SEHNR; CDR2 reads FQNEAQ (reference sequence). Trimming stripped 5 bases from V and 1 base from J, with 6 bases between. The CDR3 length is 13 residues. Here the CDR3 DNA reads TGTGCCAGCAGCCCCGAGAGCAATCAGCCCCAGCATTTT. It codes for CASSPESNQPQHF.

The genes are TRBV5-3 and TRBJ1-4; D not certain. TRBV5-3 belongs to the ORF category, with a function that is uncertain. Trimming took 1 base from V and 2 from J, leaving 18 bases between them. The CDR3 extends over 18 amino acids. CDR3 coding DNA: TGTGCCAGAAGCTTGTCAGAAACCAAACACCTCACTAATGAAAAACTGTTTTTT. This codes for CARSLSETKHLTNEKLFF.

The CDR3 loop is CASSQVALNAGGPSNEQFF. The CDR3 DNA follows: TGTGCCAGCAGCCAAGTCGCCTTAAACGCGGGAGGGCCTTCCAATGAGCAGTTCTTC. This sequence joins TRBV4-2 and TRBJ2-1; 9 nucleotides match TRBD2. Germline V CDR1 and CDR2: LGHNA, YNFKEQ. With V trimmed by 1 base and J by 6 bases, 16 bases remained unmatched. This CDR3 has 19 amino acids.

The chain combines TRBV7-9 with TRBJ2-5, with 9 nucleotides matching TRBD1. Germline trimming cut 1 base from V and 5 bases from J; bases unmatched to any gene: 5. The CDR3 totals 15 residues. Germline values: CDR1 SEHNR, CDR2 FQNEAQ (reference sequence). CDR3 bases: TGTGCCAGCAGCTTAGGAGACAGGGGGTGGGAGACCCAGTACTTC. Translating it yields CASSLGDRGWETQYF.